Given below is one T cell receptor (beta chain) in context. V shed 5 bases and J shed 2 bases, with 13 bases lying between them. The CDR3 is made up of 14 amino acids. Germline V gene lookup returns CDR1 LNHDA and CDR2 SQIVND (reference sequence). These data originate in a study of blood T cell repertoires in COVID-19. Study as a whole: Both acute and convalescent COVID-19 samples were obtained from the United States, Italy and Spain. The cDNA or gDNA used as material had been derived from T cells, B-cell-depleted T cells, or PBMCs.

Measured with immunoSEQ multiplex PCR; TCRdb has only the in-frame clones, and not every one. The profile shows roughly 160,000 clones, approximately 81% of them singletons. The source material was peripheral blood. The sequence was obtained from a woman of 80 years or more with active or convalescent COVID-19. The chain uses TRBV19 and TRBJ2-7; TRBD1 is a possible D gene (6 bases). The CDR3: CASSPIGTTYEQYF. As DNA, the CDR3 is TGTGCCAGTAGTCCTATCGGGACAACCTACGAGCAGTACTTC.